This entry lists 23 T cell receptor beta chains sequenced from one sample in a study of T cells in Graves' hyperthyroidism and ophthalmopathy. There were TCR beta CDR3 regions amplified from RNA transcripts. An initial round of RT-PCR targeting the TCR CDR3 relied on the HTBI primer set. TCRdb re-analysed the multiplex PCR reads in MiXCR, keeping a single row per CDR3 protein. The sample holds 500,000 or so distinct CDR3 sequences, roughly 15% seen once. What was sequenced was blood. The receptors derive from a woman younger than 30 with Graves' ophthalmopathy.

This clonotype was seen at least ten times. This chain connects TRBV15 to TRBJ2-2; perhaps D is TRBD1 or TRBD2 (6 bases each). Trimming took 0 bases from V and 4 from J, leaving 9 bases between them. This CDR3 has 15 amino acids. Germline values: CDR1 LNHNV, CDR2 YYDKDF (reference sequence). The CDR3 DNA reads TGTGCCACCAGCAGAGATGGGGGGCTCACCGGGGAGCTGTTTTTT. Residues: CATSRDGGLTGELFF.

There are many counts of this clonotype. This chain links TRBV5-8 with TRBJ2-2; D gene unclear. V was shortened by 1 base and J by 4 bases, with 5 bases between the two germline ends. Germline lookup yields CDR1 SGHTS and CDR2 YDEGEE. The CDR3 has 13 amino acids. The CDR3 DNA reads TGTGCCAGCAGCTTGCGGGTCACCGGGGAGCTGTTTTTT. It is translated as CASSLRVTGELFF.

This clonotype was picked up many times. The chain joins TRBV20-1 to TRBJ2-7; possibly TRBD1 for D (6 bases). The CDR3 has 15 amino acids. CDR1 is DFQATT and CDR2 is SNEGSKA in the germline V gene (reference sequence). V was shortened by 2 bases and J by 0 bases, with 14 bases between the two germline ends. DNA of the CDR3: TGCAGTGCTAGAAAGGACAGCTTCAGCTCCTACGAGCAGTACTTC. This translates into CSARKDSFSSYEQYF.

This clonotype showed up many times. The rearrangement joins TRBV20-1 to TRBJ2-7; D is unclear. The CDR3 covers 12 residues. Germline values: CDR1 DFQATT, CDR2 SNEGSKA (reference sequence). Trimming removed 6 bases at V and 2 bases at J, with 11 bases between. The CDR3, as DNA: TGCAGTGCCAATGACATTACCTACGAGCAGTACTTC. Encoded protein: CSANDITYEQYF.

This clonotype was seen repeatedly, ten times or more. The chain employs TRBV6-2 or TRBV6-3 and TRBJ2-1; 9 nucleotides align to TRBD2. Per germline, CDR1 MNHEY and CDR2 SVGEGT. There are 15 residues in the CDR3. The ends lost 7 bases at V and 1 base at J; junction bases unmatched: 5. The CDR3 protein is CASTPSGVSYNEQFF. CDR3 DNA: TGTGCCAGCACCCCTAGCGGGGTATCCTACAATGAGCAGTTCTTC.

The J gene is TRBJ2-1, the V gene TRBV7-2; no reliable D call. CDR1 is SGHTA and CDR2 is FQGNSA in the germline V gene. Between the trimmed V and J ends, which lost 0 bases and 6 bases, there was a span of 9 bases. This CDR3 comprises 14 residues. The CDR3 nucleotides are TGTGCCAGCAGCTTAGCGCGTGGGTTCAATGAGCAGTTCTTC. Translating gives CASSLARGFNEQFF. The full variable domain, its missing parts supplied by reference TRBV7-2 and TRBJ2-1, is GAGVSQSPSNKVTEKGKDVELRCDPISGHTALYWYRQSLGQGLEFLIYFQGNSAPDKSGLPSDRFSAERTGGSVSTLTIQRTQQEDSAVYLCASSLARGFNEQFFGPGTRLTVL.

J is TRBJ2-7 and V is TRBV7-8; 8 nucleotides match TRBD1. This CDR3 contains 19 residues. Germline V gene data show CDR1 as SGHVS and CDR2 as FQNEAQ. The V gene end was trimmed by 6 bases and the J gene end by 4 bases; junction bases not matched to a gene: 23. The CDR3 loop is CASSFGYVEEDREVYEQYF. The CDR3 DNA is TGTGCCAGCAGTTTCGGATATGTGGAAGAGGACAGGGAAGTTTACGAGCAGTACTTC. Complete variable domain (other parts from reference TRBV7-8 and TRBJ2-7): GAGVSQSPRYKVAKRGQDVALRCDPISGHVSLFWYQQALGQGPEFLTYFQNEAQLDKSGLPSDRFFAERPEGSVSTLKIQRTQQEDSAVYLCASSFGYVEEDREVYEQYFGPGTRLTVT.

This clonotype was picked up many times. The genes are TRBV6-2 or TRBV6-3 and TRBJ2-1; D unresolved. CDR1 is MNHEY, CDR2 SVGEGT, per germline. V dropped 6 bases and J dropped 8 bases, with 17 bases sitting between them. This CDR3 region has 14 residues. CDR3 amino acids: CASRRWSTADEQFF. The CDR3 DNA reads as TGTGCCAGCAGGAGGTGGAGCACGGCGGATGAGCAGTTCTTC.

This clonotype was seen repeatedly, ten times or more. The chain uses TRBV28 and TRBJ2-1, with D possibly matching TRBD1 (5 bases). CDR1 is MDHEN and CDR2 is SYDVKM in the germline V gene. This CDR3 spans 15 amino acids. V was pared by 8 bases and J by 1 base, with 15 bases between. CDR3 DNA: TGTGCCAGCTGGGGCTCTTTGGGATCCTACAATGAGCAGTTCTTC. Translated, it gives CASWGSLGSYNEQFF.

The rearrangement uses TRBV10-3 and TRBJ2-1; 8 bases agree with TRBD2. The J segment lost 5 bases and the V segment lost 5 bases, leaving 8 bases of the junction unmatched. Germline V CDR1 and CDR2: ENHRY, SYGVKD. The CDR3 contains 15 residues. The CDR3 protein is CAISRGGGADNEQFF. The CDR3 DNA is TGTGCCATCAGTCGGGGGGGGGGGGCAGACAATGAGCAGTTCTTC.

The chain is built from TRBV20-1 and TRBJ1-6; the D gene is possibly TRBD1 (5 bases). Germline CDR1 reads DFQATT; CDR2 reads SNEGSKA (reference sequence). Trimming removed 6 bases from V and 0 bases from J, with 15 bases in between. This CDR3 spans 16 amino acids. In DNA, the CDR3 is TGCAGTGCCATTAGGGGAGCCTTCTCCTATAATTCACCCCTCCACTTT. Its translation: CSAIRGAFSYNSPLHF.

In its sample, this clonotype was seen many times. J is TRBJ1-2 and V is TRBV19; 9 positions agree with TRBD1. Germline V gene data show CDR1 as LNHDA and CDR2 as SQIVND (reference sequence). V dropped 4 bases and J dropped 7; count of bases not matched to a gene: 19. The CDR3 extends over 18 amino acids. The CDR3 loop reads CASSSLDIFRDREPGYTF. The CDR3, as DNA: TGTGCCAGTAGTAGTTTAGACATCTTCCGGGACAGGGAACCTGGCTACACCTTC.

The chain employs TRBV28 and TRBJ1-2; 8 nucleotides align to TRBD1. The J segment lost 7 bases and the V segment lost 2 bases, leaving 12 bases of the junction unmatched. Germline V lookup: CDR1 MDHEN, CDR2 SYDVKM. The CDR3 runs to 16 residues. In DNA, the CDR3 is TGTGCCAGCAGTTTAAGGAACAGGGGGATAGGGGCTGGCTACACCTTC. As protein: CASSLRNRGIGAGYTF.

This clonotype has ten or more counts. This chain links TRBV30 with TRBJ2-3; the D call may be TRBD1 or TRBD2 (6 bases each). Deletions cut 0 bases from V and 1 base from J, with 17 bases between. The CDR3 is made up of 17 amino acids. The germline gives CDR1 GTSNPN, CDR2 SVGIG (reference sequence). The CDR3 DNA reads TGTGCCTGGAGTGTAGGGGGGCGCGGGGCTCGCACAGATACGCAGTATTTT. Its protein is CAWSVGGRGARTDTQYF.

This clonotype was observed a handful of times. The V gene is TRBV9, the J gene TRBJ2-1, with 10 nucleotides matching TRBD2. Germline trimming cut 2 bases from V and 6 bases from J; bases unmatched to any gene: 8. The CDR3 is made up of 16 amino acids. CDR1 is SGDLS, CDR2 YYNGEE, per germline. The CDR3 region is CASSVRSGGTSNEQFF. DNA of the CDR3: TGTGCCAGCAGCGTCCGTAGCGGGGGGACCAGCAATGAGCAGTTCTTC.

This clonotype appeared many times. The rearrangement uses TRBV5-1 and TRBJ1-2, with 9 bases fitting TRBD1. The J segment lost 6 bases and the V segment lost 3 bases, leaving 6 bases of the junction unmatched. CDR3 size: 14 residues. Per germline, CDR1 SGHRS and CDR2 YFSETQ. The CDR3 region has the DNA TGCGCCAGCAGCTCGCGGGGACAGGGAAATGGCTACACCTTC. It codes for CASSSRGQGNGYTF. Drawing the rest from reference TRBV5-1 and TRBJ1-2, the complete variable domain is KAGVTQTPRYLIKTRGQQVTLSCSPISGHRSVSWYQQTPGQGLQFLFEYFSETQRNKGNFPGRFSGRQFSNSRSEMNVSTLELGDSALYLCASSSRGQGNGYTFGSGTRLTVV.

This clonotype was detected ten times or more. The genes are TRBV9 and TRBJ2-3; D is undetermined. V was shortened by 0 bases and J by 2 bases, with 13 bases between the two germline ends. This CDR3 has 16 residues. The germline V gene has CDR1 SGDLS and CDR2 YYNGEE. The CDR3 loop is CASSVALGKNTDTQYF. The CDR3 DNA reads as TGTGCCAGCAGCGTAGCTCTGGGGAAAAACACAGATACGCAGTATTTT.

Written as DNA, the CDR3 is TGTGCCACCAGTGATTTGCGCGGAAATGAGCAGTTCTTC. This codes for CATSDLRGNEQFF. The chain has TRBV24-1 and TRBJ2-1; no clear D gene. V shed 0 bases and J shed 7 bases, with 6 bases lying between them. This CDR3 contains 13 residues. Germline-derived CDR1 and CDR2 are KGHDR and SFDVKD.

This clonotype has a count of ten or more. The CDR3 sequence: CASSSTSLDRGGTEAFF. CDR3 in DNA: TGTGCCAGCAGTTCGACTTCCTTGGACAGGGGGGGCACTGAAGCTTTCTTT. This sequence joins TRBV6-1 and TRBJ1-1; 10 bases agree with TRBD1. CDR1 and CDR2 from the germline V gene are MNHNS and SASEGT. V lost 5 bases, J lost 4 bases, and 13 bases stayed unmatched. The CDR3 runs 17 residues.

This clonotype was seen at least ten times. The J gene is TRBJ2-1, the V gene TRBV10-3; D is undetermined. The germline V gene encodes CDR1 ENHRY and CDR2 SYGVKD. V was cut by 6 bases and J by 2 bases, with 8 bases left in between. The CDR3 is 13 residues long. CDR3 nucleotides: TGTGCCATCAGGGTTGGAACCTACAATGAGCAGTTCTTC. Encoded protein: CAIRVGTYNEQFF.

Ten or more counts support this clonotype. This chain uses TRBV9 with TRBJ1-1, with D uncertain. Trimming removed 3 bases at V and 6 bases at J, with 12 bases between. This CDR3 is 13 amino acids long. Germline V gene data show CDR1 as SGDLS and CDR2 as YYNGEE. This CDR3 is CASSASGRSEAFF. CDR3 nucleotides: TGTGCCAGCAGCGCCTCAGGACGGTCTGAAGCTTTCTTT.

CDR3 residues: CSAALAEFSYEQYF. The CDR3 DNA follows: TGCAGTGCAGCACTAGCGGAATTTTCCTACGAGCAGTACTTC. This chain uses TRBV20-1 with TRBJ2-7, with 8 bases that match TRBD2. The germline CDR1 and CDR2 sequences are DFQATT and SNEGSKA (reference sequence). The CDR3 covers 14 residues. V lost 6 bases to trimming and J lost 1 base; unmatched junction nucleotides: 8.

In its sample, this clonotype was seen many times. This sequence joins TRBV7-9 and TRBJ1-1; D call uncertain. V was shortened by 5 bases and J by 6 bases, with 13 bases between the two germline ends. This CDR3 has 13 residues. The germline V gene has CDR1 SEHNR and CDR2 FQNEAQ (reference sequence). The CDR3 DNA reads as TGTGCCAGCAGCCGCCTGGACGGTGCTGAAGCTTTCTTT. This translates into CASSRLDGAEAFF.